This T cell receptor (beta chain) derives from a study of cytomegalovirus exposure and HLA in healthy donors. The CDR3 has 14 residues. Trimming removed 2 bases from V and 4 bases from J, with 8 bases in between. From germline, CDR1 is SGHAT and CDR2 FQDESV (reference sequence). Primers included in the PCR were 60 Vbeta and 13 Jbeta primers. Clones were read by immunoSEQ multiplex PCR, and TCRdb kept only the in-frame ones, dropping some. This table holds approximately 190,000 clones, roughly 80% found once. In this sample, this clone turned up a few times. The chain combines TRBV11-1 with TRBJ2-2, with D maybe TRBD1 (5 bases). This receptor was taken from a man aged 45-65 years in good health and CMV-seronegative. The material sequenced was PBMCs. CDR3 loop: CASSLRGATGELFF. CDR3 nucleotides: TGTGCCAGCAGCTTAAGGGGCGCCACCGGGGAGCTGTTTTTT. Combining the CDR3 with reference TRBV11-1 and TRBJ2-2 gives the whole variable domain EAEVAQSPRYKITEKSQAVAFWCDPISGHATLYWYRQILGQGPELLVQFQDESVVDDSQLPKDRFSAERLKGVDSTLKIQPAELGDSAMYLCASSLRGATGELFFGEGSRLTVL.